One and the same sample provided the 31 T cell receptor beta chains below, sequenced in a study of vaccination effects on CD4 cells after COVID-19. No antigen is known for these receptors. Sequencing was preceded by expansion of antigen-specific CD4+ T cells with viral peptide pools in the ViraFEST assay. Subsequent to 10 days of culture, CD4+ T cells were isolated. Testing of the vaccine recipients showed negative nucleocapsid antibodies and no prior SARS-CoV-2 infection. Measured with immunoSEQ multiplex PCR; TCRdb has only the in-frame clones, and not every one. Among 20,000 or so clones, over 60% were seen once, and the ten largest hold approximately 10%. The sequences come from CD4+ T cells from PBMCs cultured with HCoV-NL63 spike peptides, collected before COVID-19 vaccination. The source is a human donor who received a COVID-19 vaccine.

The J gene is TRBJ2-5, the V gene TRBV11-2; 7 positions match TRBD1. Germline lookup yields CDR1 SGHAT and CDR2 FQNNGV. V was clipped by 5 bases and J by 5 bases; unmatched bases: 14. The CDR3 sequence is 16 residues long. CDR3 DNA sequence: TGTGCCAGCAGCCCCAGGGGACAGCCCTTATGGGAGACCCAGTACTTC. Protein sequence: CASSPRGQPLWETQYF.

This chain connects TRBV5-1 to TRBJ1-4; D is unclear. CDR3 length: 15 residues. The V end lost 0 bases, the J end lost 3 bases, and 9 bases lay between the germline ends. CDR1 is SGHRS, CDR2 YFSETQ, per germline. CDR3 amino acids: CASSLAEVANEKLFF. The CDR3 DNA follows: TGCGCCAGCAGCTTGGCTGAAGTCGCTAATGAAAAACTGTTTTTT.

The chain links TRBV30 to TRBJ1-1; maybe TRBD1 (6 bases). Deletions cut 5 bases from V and 6 bases from J, with 16 bases between. Germline lookup yields CDR1 GTSNPN and CDR2 SVGIG (reference sequence). The CDR3 is 13 residues long. CDR3 amino acids: CAWSFWGLSEAFF. The CDR3 region has the DNA TGTGCCTGGTCATTCTGGGGGCTCTCTGAAGCTTTCTTT.

V and J are TRBV5-1 and TRBJ2-1; a weak D match, TRBD2 (6 bases). This CDR3 is built from 14 residues. Germline CDR1 and CDR2: SGHRS and YFSETQ. Trimming removed 0 bases at V and 10 bases at J, with 14 bases between. CDR3 protein: CASSLGEDGGEQFF. The CDR3 DNA sequence: TGCGCCAGCAGCTTGGGGGAGGACGGCGGGGAGCAGTTCTTC.

The rearrangement joins TRBV4-1 to TRBJ2-7; either TRBD1 or TRBD2 may supply D (5 bases each). The germline gives CDR1 MGHRA, CDR2 YSYEKL. Trimming stripped 3 bases from V and 2 bases from J, with 14 bases between. The CDR3 has 15 amino acids. The CDR3 loop reads CASSQGRANTYEQYF. DNA of the CDR3: TGCGCCAGCAGCCAGGGGCGGGCGAATACCTACGAGCAGTACTTC.

The chain employs TRBV5-1 and TRBJ1-1; the match to TRBD1 covers 8 bases. The germline V gene has CDR1 SGHRS and CDR2 YFSETQ. The V gene end was trimmed by 0 bases and the J gene end by 1 base; junction bases not matched to a gene: 8. This CDR3 contains 17 residues. The CDR3 is CASSLAGQGNPNTEAFF. CDR3 sequence (DNA): TGCGCCAGCAGCTTGGCCGGACAGGGCAACCCGAACACTGAAGCTTTCTTT.

The rearrangement uses TRBV21-1 and TRBJ1-5; the table gives TRBD1 as D, unverified against the DNA. TRBV21-1 is a listed pseudogene. The CDR3 has 18 amino acids. The CDR3 reads CASSGRQPLDHSNQPQHF. The CDR3, as DNA: TGTGCCAGCAGCGGCCGACAGCCACTGGATCATAGCAATCAGCCCCAGCATTTT.

J is TRBJ2-2 and V is TRBV29-1, with D possibly matching TRBD1 (5 bases). The V gene's germline CDR1 is SQVTM and CDR2 ANQGSEA. The CDR3 extends over 14 amino acids. Trimming cost V 4 bases and J 5 bases, with 14 bases left between them. The CDR3, as DNA: TGCAGCGTTGGAACAGGTGCCGGAACCGGGGAGCTGTTTTTT. Its translation is CSVGTGAGTGELFF.

The chain employs TRBV10-1 and TRBJ2-2; 13 bases match TRBD2. Germline V lookup: CDR1 WNHNN, CDR2 SYGVQD (reference sequence). J lost 6 bases, V lost 6 bases, and 7 bases had no gene match. This CDR3 region has 16 residues. CDR3 sequence (DNA): TGCGCCAGCAGACTAACTAGCGGGAGGGCCTCCGGGGAGCTGTTTTTT. Amino acids: CASRLTSGRASGELFF.

The chain has TRBV18 and TRBJ2-7; D is unclear. CDR1 and CDR2 (germline): KGHSH, LQKENI. This CDR3 spans 14 amino acids. V shed 4 bases and J shed 0 bases, with 10 bases lying between them. The CDR3 DNA is TGTGCCAGCTCACTTGGACCAAGCTCCTACGAGCAGTACTTC. Translated: CASSLGPSSYEQYF.

This chain connects TRBV5-1 to TRBJ1-1, with TRBD1 as a possible D gene (5 bases). The length of the CDR3 is 13 residues. The germline V gene encodes CDR1 SGHRS and CDR2 YFSETQ. Deletions cut 1 base from V and 11 bases from J, with 15 bases between. CDR3 sequence reads: CASSLLRQGSAFF. The CDR3 DNA is TGCGCCAGCAGCTTGCTGCGGCAGGGAAGCGCTTTCTTT.

This clone came up a few times. This chain joins TRBV28 and TRBJ1-5, with D uncertain. The CDR3 contains 19 residues. Germline assignment: CDR1 MDHEN and CDR2 SYDVKM. Trimming cost V 3 bases and J 2 bases, with 23 bases left between them. CDR3 region: CASSLEAKALRAGNQPQHF. In nucleotides, the CDR3 is TGTGCCAGCAGTTTGGAGGCAAAGGCCCTACGGGCGGGCAATCAGCCCCAGCATTTT. The full variable domain, completed using reference TRBV28 and TRBJ1-5, is DVKVTQSSRYLVKRTGEKVFLECVQDMDHENMFWYRQDPGLGLRLIYFSYDVKMKEKGDIPEGYSVSREKKERFSLILESASTNQTSMYLCASSLEAKALRAGNQPQHFGDGTRLSIL.

V usage is TRBV19 and J usage is TRBJ2-7; TRBD2 might be the D (5 bases). Trimming shortened V by 7 bases and J by 2 bases, and 15 bases separated the two germline ends. Germline V lookup: CDR1 LNHDA, CDR2 SQIVND (reference sequence). The CDR3 is 14 residues long. Written as DNA, the CDR3 is TGTGCCAGTAATCCAGCAGTGGGAGCCTACGAGCAGTACTTC. Its protein is CASNPAVGAYEQYF.

CDR3 in DNA: TGCAGCGTTGCCAGAAGTTCCTACGAGCAGTACTTC. It codes for CSVARSSYEQYF. This sequence joins TRBV29-1 and TRBJ2-7, with D unclear. The length of the CDR3 is 12 residues. Germline CDR1 and CDR2: SQVTM and ANQGSEA. V shed 4 bases and J shed 1 base, with 8 bases lying between them.

This rearrangement joins TRBV7-6 to TRBJ2-1, with 9 bases fitting TRBD2. The CDR3 length is 15 residues. The ends lost 2 bases at V and 2 bases at J; junction bases unmatched: 1. Germline V gene data show CDR1 as SGHVS and CDR2 as FNYEAQ. The CDR3 spells CASSLLAGAYNEQFF. DNA for the CDR3: TGTGCCAGCAGCTTATTAGCGGGGGCCTACAATGAGCAGTTCTTC. The full variable domain, in which reference TRBV7-6 and TRBJ2-1 provide the parts outside the CDR3, is GAGVSQSPRYKVTKRGQDVALRCDPISGHVSLYWYRQALGQGPEFLTYFNYEAQQDKSGLPNDRFSAERPEGSISTLTIQRTEQRDSAMYRCASSLLAGAYNEQFFGPGTRLTVL.

This clone is classed as medium-sized (0.01 to 0.1%). The V and J genes are TRBV6-5 and TRBJ1-1; D gene unclear. This CDR3 has 15 residues. Germline-derived CDR1 and CDR2 are MNHEY and SVGAGI. Trimming removed 2 bases at V and 8 bases at J, with 18 bases between. As DNA, the CDR3 is TGTGCCAGCAGTTACGGCCCCCTGGGGTACGGAGAAGCTTTCTTT. Encoded protein: CASSYGPLGYGEAFF.

The rearrangement uses TRBV19 and TRBJ1-6; TRBD1 might be the D (5 bases). The CDR3 totals 16 residues. Trimming took off 3 bases at V and 3 bases at J, with 12 bases between the two ends. The germline V gene has CDR1 LNHDA and CDR2 SQIVND (reference sequence). CDR3 region: CASSMQAGSYNSPLHF. CDR3 coding DNA: TGTGCCAGTAGTATGCAGGCAGGGAGCTATAATTCACCCCTCCACTTT.

The chain is built from TRBV3-1 (or the pseudogene TRBV3-2) and TRBJ1-3; D call uncertain. The V and J ends lost 0 bases and 0 bases respectively, with 12 bases between them. This CDR3 spans 17 amino acids. Germline V gene lookup returns CDR1 LGHDT and CDR2 YNNKEL (reference sequence). CDR3 in amino acids: CASSQDSLVSSGNTIYF. CDR3 bases: TGTGCCAGCAGCCAAGATAGTCTGGTCTCCTCTGGAAACACCATATATTTT.

The chain's CDR3 is CASSEGHNSNQPQHF. In DNA, the CDR3 is TGCGCCAGCAGCGAGGGACATAATAGCAATCAGCCCCAGCATTTT. The rearrangement links TRBV5-1 to TRBJ1-5; a weak D match, TRBD1 (6 bases). The CDR3 runs to 15 residues. Trimming took 4 bases from V and 0 from J, leaving 11 bases between them. CDR1 SGHRS and CDR2 YFSETQ come from the germline V gene.

The J gene is TRBJ2-5, the V gene TRBV9; TRBD2 aligns across 13 bases. The CDR3 is 19 amino acids. Germline V gene data show CDR1 as SGDLS and CDR2 as YYNGEE. Trimming at V came to 2 bases and at J to 4 bases, leaving 14 bases not matched to a gene. The CDR3 sequence is CASSVDRLAGGFSRETQYF. The CDR3 region has the DNA TGTGCCAGCAGCGTCGACCGACTAGCGGGAGGCTTTAGTCGAGAGACCCAGTACTTC.

J is TRBJ1-2 and V is TRBV5-1; D unresolved. Germline lookup yields CDR1 SGHRS and CDR2 YFSETQ. V lost 5 bases to trimming and J lost 0 bases, with 8 bases between them. CDR3 length equals 13 residues. CDR3 amino acids: CASRSTANYGYTF. CDR3 in DNA: TGCGCCAGCAGAAGCACAGCTAACTATGGCTACACCTTC.

The chain employs TRBV5-1 and TRBJ2-5, with D perhaps TRBD1 (5 bases). The V gene's germline CDR1 is SGHRS and CDR2 YFSETQ. With 0 bases removed from V and 2 bases from J, the gap between germline ends came to 11 bases. This CDR3 comprises 15 residues. CDR3 coding DNA: TGCGCCAGCAGCTTGGCCGGTAGGGGACAAGAGACCCAGTACTTC. It encodes CASSLAGRGQETQYF.

The V and J genes are TRBV25-1 and TRBJ2-7; D not resolved. Trimming removed 8 bases at V and 2 bases at J, with 4 bases between. This CDR3 contains 10 residues. Germline CDR1 MGHDK, CDR2 SYGVNS. The CDR3 coding sequence is TGTGCCAGCGGGGCCTACGAGCAGTACTTC. Protein product: CASGAYEQYF.

The V call is TRBV10-3, the J call TRBJ2-3, with TRBD2 as a possible D gene (6 bases). Looked up from germline, CDR1 is ENHRY and CDR2 is SYGVKD. V lost 1 base, J lost 0 bases, and 11 bases lay in between. This CDR3 comprises 16 residues. The CDR3 loop reads CAISEWSGTSTDTQYF. The CDR3 coding sequence is TGTGCCATCAGTGAGTGGTCCGGGACTAGCACAGATACGCAGTATTTT.

The sample holds a few counts of this clone. This chain uses TRBV3-1 (or the pseudogene TRBV3-2) with TRBJ2-7; no definite D call. The germline gives CDR1 LGHDT, CDR2 YNNKEL (reference sequence). V was trimmed by 3 bases and J by 2 bases, leaving 2 bases between them. The CDR3 consists of 11 residues. CDR3 protein: CASSHTYEQYF. The CDR3 DNA is TGTGCCAGCAGCCATACCTACGAGCAGTACTTC.

This clone turned up a few times. V is TRBV4-1 and J is TRBJ2-1; possibly TRBD2 for D (6 bases). The CDR3 is made up of 19 amino acids. In germline, CDR1 is MGHRA, CDR2 YSYEKL. Trimming removed 0 bases at V and 1 base at J, with 19 bases between. In nucleotides, the CDR3 is TGCGCCAGCAGCCAAGACCGGGACTCCGGCCTACCATCCTACAATGAGCAGTTCTTC. Protein product: CASSQDRDSGLPSYNEQFF.

The rearrangement joins TRBV5-5 to TRBJ1-2; 8 nucleotides align to TRBD1. J lost 8 bases, V lost 0 bases, and 6 bases had no gene match. The germline gives CDR1 SGHKS, CDR2 YYEKEE (reference sequence). The length of the CDR3 is 14 residues. In DNA, the CDR3 is TGTGCCAGCAGCTTGGTTGGGCCAGGGGGCGGCTACACCTTC. This sequence encodes CASSLVGPGGGYTF.

The rearrangement joins TRBV2 to TRBJ1-5; D gene uncertain. The CDR3 consists of 14 residues. Trimming stripped 2 bases from V and 0 bases from J, with 5 bases between. Germline CDR1 SNHLY, CDR2 FYNNEI. The CDR3 spells CASSESVSNQPQHF. The DNA of the CDR3 is TGTGCCAGCAGTGAATCCGTTAGCAATCAGCCCCAGCATTTT.

The V and J genes are TRBV6-5 and TRBJ1-5; tentative D call: TRBD1 (5 bases). This CDR3 is 14 amino acids long. Trimming removed 4 bases at V and 1 base at J, with 8 bases between. Germline V gene sequence: CDR1 MNHEY, CDR2 SVGAGI. The CDR3 protein is CASSSSGSNQPQHF. The CDR3 DNA is TGTGCCAGCAGTTCCTCAGGGAGCAATCAGCCCCAGCATTTT.

The V gene is TRBV5-1, the J gene TRBJ2-3; no firm D call. Germline V gene lookup returns CDR1 SGHRS and CDR2 YFSETQ. V lost 4 bases and J lost 3, with 9 bases in between. This CDR3 has 13 amino acids. CDR3 in amino acids: CASSGLGTDTQYF. DNA of the CDR3: TGCGCCAGCAGCGGGTTAGGGACAGATACGCAGTATTTT. Looking up the rest from reference TRBV5-1 and TRBJ2-3 gives the full variable domain: KAGVTQTPRYLIKTRGQQVTLSCSPISGHRSVSWYQQTPGQGLQFLFEYFSETQRNKGNFPGRFSGRQFSNSRSEMNVSTLELGDSALYLCASSGLGTDTQYFGPGTRLTVL.

This clone was picked up a small number of times. In DNA form, the CDR3 reads TGTGCCAGCAGCTACGTTAGCGGGGGGGCGGTTGAGACCCAGTACTTC. Protein sequence: CASSYVSGGAVETQYF. This chain connects TRBV7-2 to TRBJ2-5; TRBD2 agrees at 11 bases. The CDR3 contains 16 residues. V dropped 4 bases and J dropped 5; count of bases not matched to a gene: 9. The germline V gene encodes CDR1 SGHTA and CDR2 FQGNSA.